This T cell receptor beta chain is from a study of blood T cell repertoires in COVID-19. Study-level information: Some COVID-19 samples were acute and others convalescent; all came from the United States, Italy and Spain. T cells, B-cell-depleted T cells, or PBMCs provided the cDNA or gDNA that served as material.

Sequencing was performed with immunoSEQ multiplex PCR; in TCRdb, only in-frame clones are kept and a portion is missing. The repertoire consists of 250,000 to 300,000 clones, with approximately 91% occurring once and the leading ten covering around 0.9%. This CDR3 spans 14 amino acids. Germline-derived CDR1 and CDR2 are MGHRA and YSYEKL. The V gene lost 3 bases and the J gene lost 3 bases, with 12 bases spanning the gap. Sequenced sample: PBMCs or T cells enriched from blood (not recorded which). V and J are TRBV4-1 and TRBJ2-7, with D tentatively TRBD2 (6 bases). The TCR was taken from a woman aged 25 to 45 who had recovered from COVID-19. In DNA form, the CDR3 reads TGCGCCAGCAGCCAGGACTACCATTACTACGAGCAGTACTTC. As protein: CASSQDYHYYEQYF.